These 30 T cell receptor beta chains share one sample of origin, sequenced in a study of blood T cell repertoires in COVID-19. Sequencing used immunoSEQ multiplex PCR; TCRdb keeps in-frame clones, though not all of them. The sample has hundreds of thousands of clones, about 85% seen once; the top ten hold 7.2%. The sample was peripheral blood. These receptors originate from a man between 60 and 75 years old who had recovered from COVID-19.

V and J are TRBV24-1 and TRBJ2-3; D unresolved. This CDR3 comprises 10 residues. The germline V and J ends were trimmed by 10 bases and 10 bases, with 11 bases remaining between them. Germline V lookup: CDR1 KGHDR, CDR2 SFDVKD. CDR3 loop: CATGEIAQYF. The CDR3 DNA sequence: TGTGCCACAGGAGAAATCGCGCAGTATTTT.

This clone has only a few counts. The chain has TRBV13 and TRBJ2-7; tentatively, D is TRBD1 (6 bases). This CDR3 is built from 13 residues. V lost 5 bases, J lost 3 bases, and 11 bases lay in between. In germline, CDR1 is PRHDT, CDR2 FYEKMQ (reference sequence). The CDR3 is CASSRQARYEQYV. DNA of the CDR3: TGTGCCAGCAGCCGACAGGCGCGCTACGAGCAGTACGTC.

The CDR3 DNA reads as TGTGCCAGCAGCCAAGATTATCCCCAGTACTTC. Its translation: CASSQDYPQYF. The chain combines TRBV3-1 (or the pseudogene TRBV3-2) with TRBJ2-5, with D uncertain. This CDR3 spans 11 amino acids. Trimming cost V 0 bases and J 9 bases, with 5 bases left between them. Looked up from germline, CDR1 is LGHDT and CDR2 is YNNKEL (reference sequence).

The chain has TRBV7-9 and TRBJ2-7, with 10 bases fitting TRBD1. CDR1 and CDR2 from the germline V gene are SEHNR and FQNEAQ (reference sequence). The CDR3 runs 15 residues. V dropped 5 bases and J dropped 2; count of bases not matched to a gene: 6. The CDR3 region has the DNA TGTGCCAGCAGCCCCGGGACAGGGGCCCCCTACGAGCAGTACTTC. Residues: CASSPGTGAPYEQYF.

This clone was observed once. The rearrangement joins TRBV11-3 to TRBJ2-7; 10 bases are shared with TRBD2. Germline CDR1 and CDR2: SGHNT and YENEEA. There are 13 residues in the CDR3. J gave up 9 bases and V 1 base, and 3 bases lay outside the gene matches. The chain's CDR3 is CASSLGPSGGQYF. The CDR3 DNA is TGTGCCAGCAGCTTAGGTCCTAGCGGGGGGCAGTACTTC.

The chain joins TRBV27 to TRBJ1-5; TRBD1 matches at 9 bases. The length of the CDR3 is 15 residues. CDR1 and CDR2 (germline): MNHEY, SMNVEV (reference sequence). The J segment lost 4 bases and the V segment lost 3 bases, leaving 4 bases of the junction unmatched. The CDR3 spells CASSLTGGRNQPQHF. CDR3 bases: TGTGCCAGCAGTTTGACAGGGGGTAGGAATCAGCCCCAGCATTTT.

This clone was observed a single time. The V gene is TRBV5-6, the J gene TRBJ1-5, with a possible D match to TRBD1 (5 bases). Germline V gene data show CDR1 as SGHDT and CDR2 as YYEEEE. The length of the CDR3 is 14 residues. Trimming stripped 4 bases from V and 1 base from J, with 9 bases between. DNA of the CDR3: TGTGCCAGCAGCCAGGGTTTCAGCAATCAGCCCCAGCATTTT. Its protein product is CASSQGFSNQPQHF.

The rearrangement uses TRBV5-1 and TRBJ1-2; D possibly corresponds to TRBD1 (6 bases). Germline V gene sequence: CDR1 SGHRS, CDR2 YFSETQ. V shed 4 bases and J shed 6 bases, with 16 bases lying between them. CDR3 length: 14 amino acids. The CDR3 DNA reads TGCGCCAGCAGCATATTAGGGGCAGGGGATGGCTACACCTTC. Translated, it gives CASSILGAGDGYTF.

The rearrangement uses TRBV25-1 and TRBJ1-3; D remains unclear. From germline, CDR1 is MGHDK and CDR2 SYGVNS. V was trimmed by 1 base and J by 3 bases, leaving 7 bases between them. There are 14 residues in the CDR3. CDR3 DNA: TGTGCCAGCAGTGAATCTGGAGGTGGAAACACCATATATTTT. It translates to CASSESGGGNTIYF.

V and J are TRBV6-5 and TRBJ2-7, with TRBD2 matching over 7 bases. The CDR3 covers 15 residues. The V and J ends lost 0 bases and 3 bases, in that order; junction bases with no gene match: 5. Germline V CDR1 and CDR2: MNHEY, SVGAGI. The CDR3 here is CASSYSSSGNYEQYF. The CDR3, as DNA: TGTGCCAGCAGTTACTCTTCTAGCGGAAACTACGAGCAGTACTTC.

The V and J genes are TRBV11-2 and TRBJ2-1; TRBD2 might be the D (6 bases). This CDR3 is built from 18 residues. Trimming pared 5 bases from V and 0 bases from J, leaving 20 bases between. Germline CDR1 SGHAT, CDR2 FQNNGV. CDR3 DNA: TGTGCCAGCAGCCTCCAAGGCGTTAGCGGAAGCTCCTACAATGAGCAGTTCTTC. This gives the protein CASSLQGVSGSSYNEQFF.

The table lists this clone with a count of one. V usage is TRBV30 and J usage is TRBJ2-5; TRBD2 aligns across 7 bases. This CDR3 region has 15 residues. V shed 3 bases, J shed 3 bases, and the junction held 10 bases outside the gene matches. Germline V lookup: CDR1 GTSNPN, CDR2 SVGIG (reference sequence). CDR3 coding DNA: TGTGCCTGGAGCCCCAAGTGGGCGGGGGAAGAGACCCAGTACTTC. Its translation is CAWSPKWAGEETQYF.

The CDR3 region is CASSLSSRRDRAAYEQYF. CDR3 nucleotide sequence: TGTGCCAGCAGTTTATCCAGTCGCCGGGACAGGGCGGCCTACGAGCAGTACTTC. This chain uses TRBV27 with TRBJ2-7; 9 nucleotides agree with TRBD1. The CDR3 runs to 18 residues. The junction had 11 bases not matched to a gene; V was cut back by 0 bases and J by 2 bases. Germline CDR1 and CDR2: MNHEY and SMNVEV (reference sequence).

This chain joins TRBV2 and TRBJ2-2; TRBD2 might be the D (6 bases). The germline V and J ends were trimmed by 4 bases and 7 bases, with 13 bases remaining between them. The CDR3 runs to 14 residues. Germline V gives CDR1 SNHLY, CDR2 FYNNEI. The CDR3 protein is CASSVRLDGGELFF. CDR3 DNA sequence: TGTGCCAGCAGTGTCAGACTAGATGGCGGGGAGCTGTTTTTT.

The rearrangement uses TRBV5-4 and TRBJ2-2, with D possibly being TRBD1 (6 bases). CDR1 and CDR2 (germline): SGHNT, YYREEE (reference sequence). V lost 4 bases and J lost 2, with 15 bases in between. The CDR3 consists of 16 residues. CDR3 coding DNA: TGTGCCAGCAGCCCATCGTGGACAGATAACACCGGGGAGCTGTTTTTT. It codes for CASSPSWTDNTGELFF.

V is TRBV5-1 and J is TRBJ2-5; TRBD1 matches at 8 bases. CDR1 is SGHRS and CDR2 is YFSETQ in the germline V gene. J was trimmed by 2 bases and V by 4 bases; bases with no gene match: 7. The CDR3 consists of 15 residues. CDR3 bases: TGCGCCAGCAGCGTACTTACAGGGGGACAAGAGACCCAGTACTTC. Amino acids: CASSVLTGGQETQYF. Looking up the rest from reference TRBV5-1 and TRBJ2-5 gives the full variable domain: KAGVTQTPRYLIKTRGQQVTLSCSPISGHRSVSWYQQTPGQGLQFLFEYFSETQRNKGNFPGRFSGRQFSNSRSEMNVSTLELGDSALYLCASSVLTGGQETQYFGPGTRLLVL.

The CDR3 region has the DNA TGCGCCAGCAGTCCCGGACATAACTCCTACAATGAGCAGTTCTTC. Protein: CASSPGHNSYNEQFF. The chain employs TRBV5-1 and TRBJ2-1; TRBD1 might be the D (5 bases). In germline, CDR1 is SGHRS, CDR2 YFSETQ. This CDR3 has 15 amino acids. Trimming shortened V by 5 bases and J by 0 bases, and 12 bases separated the two germline ends.

The V gene is TRBV9, the J gene TRBJ2-3; TRBD2 aligns across 9 bases. The trim removed 7 bases at V and 6 bases at J, leaving 12 bases unmatched. The CDR3 totals 15 residues. CDR1 and CDR2 from the germline V gene are SGDLS and YYNGEE. CDR3 coding DNA: TGTGCCAGCGGGACAGTAGCGGGGGCCTCGGATACGCAGTATTTT. It codes for CASGTVAGASDTQYF.

The rearrangement links TRBV29-1 to TRBJ2-1; TRBD2 might be the D (7 bases). This CDR3 is built from 13 residues. Trimming pared 7 bases from V and 7 bases from J, leaving 17 bases between. Germline V gene data show CDR1 as SQVTM and CDR2 as ANQGSEA. CDR3: CSAQRDTGNEQFF. The CDR3, as DNA: TGCAGCGCACAGCGGGACACTGGGAATGAGCAGTTCTTC.

The J gene is TRBJ1-6, the V gene TRBV3-1 (or the pseudogene TRBV3-2); 7 nucleotides align to TRBD1. With 3 bases clipped from V and 10 bases from J, the junction kept 6 bases outside the gene matches. This CDR3 has 14 amino acids. CDR1 and CDR2 from the germline V gene are LGHDT and YNNKEL (reference sequence). CDR3 residues: CASSQNRGGSPLHF. For the CDR3, the DNA is TGTGCCAGCAGCCAGAACAGGGGTGGGTCACCCCTCCACTTT.

Many counts were recorded for this clone. The gene calls are TRBV5-1 and TRBJ1-2; the D gene is possibly TRBD1 (6 bases). Germline V CDR1 and CDR2: SGHRS, YFSETQ. V shed 3 bases and J shed 3 bases, with 9 bases lying between them. The CDR3 is 13 amino acids. The CDR3 spells CASSYSGDYGYTF. DNA of the CDR3: TGCGCCAGCAGCTACTCAGGGGACTATGGCTACACCTTC.

This clone is a singleton in its sample. The V and J genes are TRBV15 and TRBJ1-6; 8 nucleotides line up with TRBD1. V lost 5 bases, J lost 7 bases, and 7 bases stayed unmatched. CDR3 length: 15 amino acids. Germline assignment: CDR1 LNHNV and CDR2 YYDKDF (reference sequence). The CDR3 sequence is CATSRRDRRNSPLHF. As DNA, the CDR3 is TGTGCCACCAGCCGCCGGGACAGGAGAAATTCACCCCTCCACTTT.

This clone was recorded only once. This chain connects TRBV2 to TRBJ2-1; TRBD1 matches 9 bases. V dropped 7 bases and J dropped 7; count of bases not matched to a gene: 20. The germline V gene has CDR1 SNHLY and CDR2 FYNNEI. The CDR3 loop spans 18 amino acids. CDR3 coding DNA: TGTGCCAGCAATTCACTGGACTGGGTCCCAGACAGGGGGAATGAGCAGTTCTTC. It yields the protein CASNSLDWVPDRGNEQFF.

The V call is TRBV5-1, the J call TRBJ1-1, with a weak D call TRBD1 (6 bases). Germline values: CDR1 SGHRS, CDR2 YFSETQ. The V end was cut by 1 base, the J end by 5 bases, with 12 bases between. The CDR3 contains 14 residues. The CDR3 sequence: CASSLWGPETEAFF. In DNA form, the CDR3 reads TGCGCCAGCAGCTTGTGGGGGCCGGAGACTGAAGCTTTCTTT. Full variable domain (missing parts from reference TRBV5-1 and TRBJ1-1): KAGVTQTPRYLIKTRGQQVTLSCSPISGHRSVSWYQQTPGQGLQFLFEYFSETQRNKGNFPGRFSGRQFSNSRSEMNVSTLELGDSALYLCASSLWGPETEAFFGQGTRLTVV.

This sequence joins TRBV30 and TRBJ2-1; TRBD2 aligns across 11 bases. The trim removed 3 bases at V and 3 bases at J, leaving 7 bases unmatched. The germline CDR1 and CDR2 sequences are GTSNPN and SVGIG (reference sequence). The CDR3 is 16 residues long. CDR3: CAWRLRTSGGYNEQFF. The CDR3 DNA reads as TGTGCCTGGAGGCTTAGAACTAGCGGGGGCTACAATGAGCAGTTCTTC.

As concerns this clone: This CDR3 is also generated by other DNA sequences in the sample. The CDR3 DNA reads as TGCGCCAGCAGCCAAGAGGGGCAATCCACAGATACGCAGTATTTT. Its protein is CASSQEGQSTDTQYF. The chain combines TRBV4-1 with TRBJ2-3, with D possibly matching TRBD1 (5 bases). Trimming cost V 0 bases and J 2 bases, with 9 bases left between them. CDR1 is MGHRA, CDR2 YSYEKL, per germline. The CDR3 runs to 15 residues.

The chain recombines TRBV4-1 with TRBJ2-1, with 7 bases fitting TRBD1. CDR1 MGHRA and CDR2 YSYEKL come from the germline V gene. The CDR3 totals 17 residues. The V gene end was trimmed by 4 bases and the J gene end by 1 base; junction bases not matched to a gene: 10. CDR3 amino acids: CASSPPRQGVSYNEQFF. CDR3 DNA: TGCGCCAGCAGCCCACCCAGACAGGGTGTGTCCTACAATGAGCAGTTCTTC.

The V call is TRBV29-1, the J call TRBJ1-1; perhaps TRBD1 as D (5 bases). Germline-derived CDR1 and CDR2 are SQVTM and ANQGSEA. The CDR3 has 13 amino acids. V was clipped by 3 bases and J by 4 bases, with 12 bases between them. The DNA for the CDR3 is TGCAGCGTTGAGGGGGAGGGCTTCACTGAAGCTTTCTTT. Translating gives CSVEGEGFTEAFF.

This chain links TRBV7-6 with TRBJ1-1, with 12 bases aligning to TRBD1. Germline V gene data show CDR1 as SGHVS and CDR2 as FNYEAQ. V was clipped by 5 bases and J by 6 bases; unmatched bases: 13. The CDR3 sequence is 17 residues long. CDR3 residues: CASSRFRDRGRESEAFF. CDR3 in DNA: TGTGCCAGCAGCCGCTTTCGGGACAGGGGGCGCGAGTCTGAAGCTTTCTTT.

A remark on this clone: Other DNA sequences in the same sample also yield this CDR3. This chain connects TRBV12-3 or TRBV12-4 to TRBJ1-2; 9 bases are a match to TRBD1. The CDR3 spans 13 residues. V trimming: 1 base; J trimming: 8 bases; junction bases outside the gene matches: 2. CDR3 sequence (DNA): TGTGCCAGCAGTTTAGGACAGGGGGGAGGCTACACCTTC. Translating gives CASSLGQGGGYTF.